This entry describes one T cell receptor beta chain. The protocol was immunoSEQ multiplex PCR, while the TCRdb copy is restricted to in-frame clones and leaves out a portion. Seen here are about 100,000 clones, roughly 90% observed once, and the top ten hold approximately 16%. The data were taken from a study of T cell responses to AZD1222 COVID-19 vaccine. V shed 0 bases and J 5 bases; nucleotides not matched to a gene: 8. The CDR3 is made up of 16 amino acids. Germline CDR1 LGHDT, CDR2 YNNKEL (reference sequence). The specimen was peripheral blood, collected on day 0 of AZD1222 vaccination. The sequence was collected from an adult in good health. The rearrangement joins TRBV3-1 (or the pseudogene TRBV3-2) to TRBJ2-5, with TRBD2 matching 8 bases. CDR3 amino acids: CASSQDVGAGGETQYF. CDR3 bases: TGTGCCAGCAGCCAAGACGTGGGGGCGGGAGGCGAGACCCAGTACTTC.